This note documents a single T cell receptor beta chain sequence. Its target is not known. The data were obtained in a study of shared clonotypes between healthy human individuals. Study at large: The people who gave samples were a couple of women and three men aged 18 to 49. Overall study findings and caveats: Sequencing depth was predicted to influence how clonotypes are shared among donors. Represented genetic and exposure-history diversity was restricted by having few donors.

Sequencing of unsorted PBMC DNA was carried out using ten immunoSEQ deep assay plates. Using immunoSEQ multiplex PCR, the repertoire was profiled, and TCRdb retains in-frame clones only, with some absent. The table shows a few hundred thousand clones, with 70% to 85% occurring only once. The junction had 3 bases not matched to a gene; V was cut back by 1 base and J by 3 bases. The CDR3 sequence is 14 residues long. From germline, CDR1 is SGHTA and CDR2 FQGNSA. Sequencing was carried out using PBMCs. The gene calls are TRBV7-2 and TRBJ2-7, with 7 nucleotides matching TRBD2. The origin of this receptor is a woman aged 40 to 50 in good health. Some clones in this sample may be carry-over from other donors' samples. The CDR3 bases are TGTGCCAGCAGCTTAGGGGGGGAGGGCTACGAGCAGTACTTC. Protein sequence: CASSLGGEGYEQYF. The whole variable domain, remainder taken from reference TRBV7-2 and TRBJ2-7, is GAGVSQSPSNKVTEKGKDVELRCDPISGHTALYWYRQSLGQGLEFLIYFQGNSAPDKSGLPSDRFSAERTGGSVSTLTIQRTQQEDSAVYLCASSLGGEGYEQYFGPGTRLTVT.